The T cell receptor beta chain under discussion was sequenced for a study of shared clonotypes between healthy human individuals. Donation came from healthy HIV-negative adults that had no recent acute infections or vaccinations. This CDR3 is 15 amino acids long. The germline CDR1 and CDR2 sequences are SGDLS and YYNGEE. V dropped 4 bases and J dropped 6 bases, with 16 bases sitting between them. The assay was immunoSEQ multiplex PCR, and TCRdb's table has in-frame clones only and misses some. The sample has 2 million to 2.5 million clones, about 90% seen once. This sequence originates from a man aged 18 to 35 in good health. Some clones in this sample may be carry-over from other donors' samples. The chain links TRBV9 to TRBJ2-2; TRBD1 is a possible D gene (6 bases). The sample was naive CD4+ T cells from PBMCs. Subset specified: CD45RA+ positively selected. Here the CDR3 reads CASSLRTESSGELFF. The CDR3 region has the DNA TGTGCCAGCAGCCTAAGGACAGAATCGTCCGGGGAGCTGTTTTTT.